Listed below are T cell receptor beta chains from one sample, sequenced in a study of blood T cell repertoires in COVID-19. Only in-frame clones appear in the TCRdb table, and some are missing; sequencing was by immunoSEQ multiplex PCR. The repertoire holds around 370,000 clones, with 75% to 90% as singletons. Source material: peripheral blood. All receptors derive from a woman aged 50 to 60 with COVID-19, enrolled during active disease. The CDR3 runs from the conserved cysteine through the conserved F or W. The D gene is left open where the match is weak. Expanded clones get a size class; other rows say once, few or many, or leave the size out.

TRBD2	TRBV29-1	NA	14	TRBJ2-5	TGCAGCGTTGCGCTAGCGGGAGTTGGAGAGACCCAGTACTTC	CSVALAGVGETQYF
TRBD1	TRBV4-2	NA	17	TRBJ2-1	TGTGCCAGCAGCCCCGAATCCGGGACAGGGGAATACAATGAGCAGTTCTTC	CASSPESGTGEYNEQFF
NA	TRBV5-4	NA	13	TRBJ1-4	TGTGCCAGCAGCTTGAACAGGGCGGAAAAACTGTTTTTT	CASSLNRAEKLFF
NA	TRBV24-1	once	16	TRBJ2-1	TGTGCCACCAGTGACCAGGGGAAAAGCTCCTACAATGAGCAGTTCTTC	CATSDQGKSSYNEQFF
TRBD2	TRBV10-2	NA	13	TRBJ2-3	TGCGCCAGTGGACTAGCGGGTACGGATACGCAGTATTTT	CASGLAGTDTQYF
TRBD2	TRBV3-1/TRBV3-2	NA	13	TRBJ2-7	TGTGCCAGCTGTAGCGGGAGGGCCCGTGAGCAGTACTTC	CASCSGRAREQYF
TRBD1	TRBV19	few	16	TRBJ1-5	TGTGCCAGTAGGTTCTCGACAGGGGTTGTAAATCAGCCCCAGCATTTT	CASRFSTGVVNQPQHF
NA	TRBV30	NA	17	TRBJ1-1	TGTGCCTGGAGTGTAGCGGACAGAATTCTAATGAACACTGAAGCTTTCTTT	CAWSVADRILMNTEAFF
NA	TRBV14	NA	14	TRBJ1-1	TGTGCCAGCAGCCAAATTCCGGGAAACACTGAAGCTTTCTTT	CASSQIPGNTEAFF
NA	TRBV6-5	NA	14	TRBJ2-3	TGTGCCAGCAGTTATGTCGGGAGCACAGATACGCAGTATTTT	CASSYVGSTDTQYF
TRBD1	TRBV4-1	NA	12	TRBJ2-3	TGCGCCAGCAGCCAAGATTTGGGGACAGGGTATTTT	CASSQDLGTGYF
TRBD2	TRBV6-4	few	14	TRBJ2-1	TGTGCCAGCAGTGTAGCGGGAGGGTACAATGAGCAGTTCTTC	CASSVAGGYNEQFF
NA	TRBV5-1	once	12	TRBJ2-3	TGCGCCAGCAGCCTAGTTACAGATACGCAGTATTTT	CASSLVTDTQYF
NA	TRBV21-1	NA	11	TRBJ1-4	TGTGCCAGGGGAGAGGGCGAAAAACTGTTTTTT	CARGEGEKLFF
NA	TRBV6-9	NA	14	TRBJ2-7	TGTGCCAGCAGTTACGGGGAAGGGCCCTACGAGCAGTACTTC	CASSYGEGPYEQYF
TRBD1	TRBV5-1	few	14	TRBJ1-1	TGCGCCAGCAGCCCAGGACAGGGGGCCCCTGAAGCTTTCTTT	CASSPGQGAPEAFF
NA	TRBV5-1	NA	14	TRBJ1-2	TGCGCCAGCAGCTTGGATGAGGGAAACTATGGCTACACCTTC	CASSLDEGNYGYTF
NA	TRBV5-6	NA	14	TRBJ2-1	TGTGCCAGCAGCCTTCCAGAGGGGAGGTATGAGCAGTTCTTC	CASSLPEGRYEQFF
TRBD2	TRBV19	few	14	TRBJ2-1	TGTGCCAGTAGTATAGGTGGGAGGGCCGGGGAGCAGTTCTTC	CASSIGGRAGEQFF
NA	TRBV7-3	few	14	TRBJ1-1	TGTGCCAGCAGCTTATTGGGGCCGAACACTGAAGCTTTCTTT	CASSLLGPNTEAFF
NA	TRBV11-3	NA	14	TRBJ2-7	TGTGCCAGCAGCGCCCCGGGACAATTCTACGAGCAGTACTTC	CASSAPGQFYEQYF
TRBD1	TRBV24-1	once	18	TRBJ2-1	TGTGCCACCAGTGATTTAGCCGTGGGACAGGGCTCCTACAATGAGCAGTTCTTC	CATSDLAVGQGSYNEQFF
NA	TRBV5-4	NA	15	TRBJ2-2	TGTGCCAGCTACACCACAGGATCACGCACCGGGGAGCTGTTTTTT	CASYTTGSRTGELFF